This T cell receptor (beta chain) originates from a study of graft-versus-host responses after intestinal transplantation. Profiling relied on immunoSEQ multiplex PCR, and the TCRdb table lists in-frame clones only, not all of them. The table lists over 100,000 clones, about 93% of them singletons, with 0.095% to 0.15% in the top ten. The CDR3 sequence is 13 residues long. Trimming cost V 7 bases and J 4 bases; bases outside gene matches: 6. Germline V gene lookup returns CDR1 SNHLY and CDR2 FYNNEI. This clone appeared once. Its antigen is not known. The sequence came from a human donor who received an intestinal transplant. Specimen: unstimulated CD4+ T cells sorted from spleen or lymph node cells, collected before intestinal transplant. The chain couples TRBV2 to TRBJ1-2; 7 positions match TRBD1. The CDR3 reads CASKGQSGYGYTF. For the CDR3, the DNA is TGTGCCAGCAAGGGACAGAGTGGCTATGGCTACACCTTC.